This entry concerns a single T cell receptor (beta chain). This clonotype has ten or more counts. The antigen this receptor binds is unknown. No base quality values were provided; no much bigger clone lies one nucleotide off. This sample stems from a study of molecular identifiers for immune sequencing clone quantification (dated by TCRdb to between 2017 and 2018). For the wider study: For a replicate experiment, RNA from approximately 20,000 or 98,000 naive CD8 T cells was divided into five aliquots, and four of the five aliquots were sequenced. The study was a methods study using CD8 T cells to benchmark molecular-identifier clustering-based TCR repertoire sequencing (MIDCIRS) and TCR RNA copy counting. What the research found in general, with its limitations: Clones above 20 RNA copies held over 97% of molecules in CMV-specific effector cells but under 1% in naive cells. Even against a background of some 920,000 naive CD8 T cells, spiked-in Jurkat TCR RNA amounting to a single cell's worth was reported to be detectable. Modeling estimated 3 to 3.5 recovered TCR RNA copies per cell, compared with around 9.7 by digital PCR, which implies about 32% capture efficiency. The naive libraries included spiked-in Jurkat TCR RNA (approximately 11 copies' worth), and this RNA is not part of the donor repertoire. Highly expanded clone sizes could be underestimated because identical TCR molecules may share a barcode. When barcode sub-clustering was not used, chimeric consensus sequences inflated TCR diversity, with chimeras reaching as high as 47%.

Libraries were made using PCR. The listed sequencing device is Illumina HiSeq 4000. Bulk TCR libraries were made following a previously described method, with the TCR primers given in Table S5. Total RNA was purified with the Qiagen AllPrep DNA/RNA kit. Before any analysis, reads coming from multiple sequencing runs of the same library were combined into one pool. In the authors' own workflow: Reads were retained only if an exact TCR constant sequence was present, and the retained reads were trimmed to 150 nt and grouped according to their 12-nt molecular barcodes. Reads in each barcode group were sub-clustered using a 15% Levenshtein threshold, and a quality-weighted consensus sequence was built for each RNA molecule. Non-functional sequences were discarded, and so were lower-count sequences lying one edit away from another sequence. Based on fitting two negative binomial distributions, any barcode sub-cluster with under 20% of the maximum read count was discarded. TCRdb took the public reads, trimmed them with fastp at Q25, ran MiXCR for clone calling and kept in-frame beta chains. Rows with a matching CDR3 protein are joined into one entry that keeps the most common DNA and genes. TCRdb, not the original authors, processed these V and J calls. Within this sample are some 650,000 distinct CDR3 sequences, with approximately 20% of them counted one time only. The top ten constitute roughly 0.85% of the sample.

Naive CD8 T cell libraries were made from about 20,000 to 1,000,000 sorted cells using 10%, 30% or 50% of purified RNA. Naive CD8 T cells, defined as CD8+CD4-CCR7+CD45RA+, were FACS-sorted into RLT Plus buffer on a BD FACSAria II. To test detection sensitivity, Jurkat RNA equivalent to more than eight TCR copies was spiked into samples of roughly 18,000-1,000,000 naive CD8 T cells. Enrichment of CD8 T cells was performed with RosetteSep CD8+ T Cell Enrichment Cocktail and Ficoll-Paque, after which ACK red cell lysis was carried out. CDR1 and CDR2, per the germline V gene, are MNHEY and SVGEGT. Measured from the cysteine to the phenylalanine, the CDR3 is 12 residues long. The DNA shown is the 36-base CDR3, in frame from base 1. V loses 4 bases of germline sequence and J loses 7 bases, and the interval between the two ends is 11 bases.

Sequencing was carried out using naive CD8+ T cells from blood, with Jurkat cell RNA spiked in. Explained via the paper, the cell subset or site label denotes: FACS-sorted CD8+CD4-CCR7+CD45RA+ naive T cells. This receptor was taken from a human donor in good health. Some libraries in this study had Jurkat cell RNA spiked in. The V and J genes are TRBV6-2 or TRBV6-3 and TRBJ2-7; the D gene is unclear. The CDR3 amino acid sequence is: CASSFPPREQYF. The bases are TGTGCCAGCAGTTTCCCCCCTCGGGAGCAGTACTTC.